This T cell receptor (beta chain) derives from a study of blood T cell repertoires in COVID-19. The table came from immunoSEQ multiplex PCR; TCRdb's copy has only in-frame clones and leaves some out. The data hold 200,000 or so clones, with under 90% observed a single time. The sample was peripheral blood. The sequence derives from a man under 40 with active or convalescent COVID-19.

CDR3 protein: CASSSSYEQFF. DNA for the CDR3: TGTGCCAGCAGCTCTTCTTATGAGCAGTTCTTC. V is TRBV11-3 and J is TRBJ2-1, with D hard to call. CDR1 is SGHNT, CDR2 YENEEA, per germline. The CDR3 extends over 11 amino acids. The V gene lost 4 bases and the J gene lost 8 bases, with 6 bases spanning the gap.